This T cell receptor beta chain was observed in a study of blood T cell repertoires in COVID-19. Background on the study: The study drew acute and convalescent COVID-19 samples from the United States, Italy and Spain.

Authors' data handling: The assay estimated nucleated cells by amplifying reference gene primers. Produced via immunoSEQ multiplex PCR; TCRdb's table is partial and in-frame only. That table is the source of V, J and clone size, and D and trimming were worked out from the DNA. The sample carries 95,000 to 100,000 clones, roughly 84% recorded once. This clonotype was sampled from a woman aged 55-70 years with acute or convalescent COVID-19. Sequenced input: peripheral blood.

The CDR3 coding sequence is TGTGCCAGCAGCCAAGACTCCAGGGGGCTGGGGACTGAAGCTTTCTTT. The encoded protein is CASSQDSRGLGTEAFF. The chain uses TRBV3-1 (or the pseudogene TRBV3-2) and TRBJ1-1, with 8 bases aligning to TRBD1. The CDR3 runs to 16 residues. Germline trimming cut 0 bases from V and 5 bases from J; bases unmatched to any gene: 8. CDR1 is LGHDT, CDR2 YNNKEL, per germline (reference sequence).